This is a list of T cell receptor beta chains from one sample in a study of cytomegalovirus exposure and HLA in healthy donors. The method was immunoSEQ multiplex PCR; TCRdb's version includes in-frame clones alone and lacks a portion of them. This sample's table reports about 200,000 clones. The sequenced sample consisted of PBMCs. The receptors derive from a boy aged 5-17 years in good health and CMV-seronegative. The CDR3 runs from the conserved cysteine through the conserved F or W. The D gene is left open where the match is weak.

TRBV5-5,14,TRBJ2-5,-,CASSPGLARETQYF,TGTGCCAGCAGCCCCGGGCTAGCGAGGGAGACCCAGTACTTC
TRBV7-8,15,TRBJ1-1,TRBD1,CASLPDRGQFTEAFF,TGTGCCAGCCTCCCGGACAGGGGCCAATTCACTGAAGCTTTCTTT
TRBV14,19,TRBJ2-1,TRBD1,CASSQDDTGRDRPYNEQFF,TGTGCCAGCAGCCAAGACGATACAGGAAGGGACAGACCCTACAATGAGCAGTTCTTC
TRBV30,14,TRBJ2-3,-,CAWGKRGSTDTQYF,TGTGCCTGGGGCAAACGGGGGAGCACAGATACGCAGTATTTT
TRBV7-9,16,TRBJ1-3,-,CASRTDQGFPGNTIYF,TGTGCCAGCAGGACCGACCAGGGGTTCCCTGGAAACACCATATATTTT
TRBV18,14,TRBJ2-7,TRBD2,CASSPGLAVYEQYF,TGTGCCAGCTCACCGGGACTAGCGGTATACGAGCAGTACTTC
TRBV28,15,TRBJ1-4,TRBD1,CASSATGTGVEKLFF,TGTGCCAGCAGTGCCACCGGGACAGGGGTGGAAAAACTGTTTTTT
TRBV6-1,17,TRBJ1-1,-,CASSEGFGGSVNTEAFF,TGTGCCAGCAGTGAAGGGTTTGGGGGCAGTGTGAACACTGAAGCTTTCTTT
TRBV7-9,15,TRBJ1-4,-,CASSLTPATNEKLFF,TGTGCCAGCAGCTTAACACCTGCAACTAATGAAAAACTGTTTTTT
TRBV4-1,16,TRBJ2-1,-,CASSQPTGRSYNEQFF,TGCGCCAGCAGCCAGCCCACAGGGCGCTCCTACAATGAGCAGTTCTTC
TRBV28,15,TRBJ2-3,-,CASSLSGVRTDTQYF,TGTGCCAGCAGTTTATCGGGTGTCCGCACAGATACGCAGTATTTT
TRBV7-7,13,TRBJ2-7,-,CASSLGRDLEQYF,TGTGCCAGCAGCTTAGGGCGGGATCTCGAGCAGTACTTC
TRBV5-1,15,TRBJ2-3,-,CASSSSGGPADTQYF,TGCGCCAGCAGTTCGTCCGGGGGGCCGGCAGATACGCAGTATTTT
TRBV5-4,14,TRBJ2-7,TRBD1,CASSYPGQVYEQYF,TGTGCCAGCAGCTACCCCGGACAGGTCTACGAGCAGTACTTC
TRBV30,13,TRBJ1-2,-,CAWSVAERMGYTF,TGTGCCTGGAGTGTAGCCGAGCGTATGGGCTACACCTTC
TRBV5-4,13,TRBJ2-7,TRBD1,CASNLRDSPEQYF,TGTGCCAGCAACCTCCGGGACAGTCCCGAGCAGTACTTC
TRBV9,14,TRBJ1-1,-,CASSVDQASLEAFF,TGTGCCAGCAGCGTAGATCAGGCCTCTCTTGAAGCTTTCTTT
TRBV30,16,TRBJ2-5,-,CAWGPRGTPFGETQYF,TGTGCCTGGGGGCCCCGCGGGACTCCGTTCGGAGAGACCCAGTACTTC
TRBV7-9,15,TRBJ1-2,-,CASSSRNKQGSGYTF,TGTGCCAGCAGCTCACGGAATAAACAGGGTAGTGGCTACACCTTC
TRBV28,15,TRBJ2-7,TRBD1,CASSLRDRGSYEQYF,TGTGCCAGCAGTTTAAGGGACAGGGGGTCCTACGAGCAGTACTTC
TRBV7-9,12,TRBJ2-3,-,CASSPRGDTQYF,TGTGCCAGCAGCCCTCGCGGGGATACGCAGTATTTT
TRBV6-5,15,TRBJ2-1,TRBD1,CASSPDRGSYNEQFF,TGTGCCAGCAGTCCGGACAGGGGTTCCTACAATGAGCAGTTCTTC
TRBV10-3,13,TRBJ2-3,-,CAIRYSRTDTQYF,TGTGCCATCAGGTACAGCCGCACAGATACGCAGTATTTT
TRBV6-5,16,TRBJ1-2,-,CASSSGTYSGMDGYTF,TGTGCCAGCAGTTCCGGGACATACAGTGGGATGGATGGCTACACCTTC
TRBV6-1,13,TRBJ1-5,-,CASKTGFNQPQHF,TGTGCCAGCAAGACAGGCTTCAATCAGCCCCAGCATTTT
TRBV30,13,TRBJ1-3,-,CAWSLVSGNTIYF,TGTGCCTGGAGTTTAGTCTCTGGAAACACCATATATTTT
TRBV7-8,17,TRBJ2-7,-,CASSPSKDGDYPYEQYF,TGTGCCAGCAGCCCCTCCAAGGACGGTGACTATCCCTACGAGCAGTACTTC
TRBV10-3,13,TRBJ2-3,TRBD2,CASRGGDTDTQYF,TGTGCCTCCCGGGGGGGGGACACAGATACGCAGTATTTT
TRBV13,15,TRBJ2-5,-,CASSYRRTAQETQYF,TGTGCCAGCAGCTACCGCAGGACAGCCCAAGAGACCCAGTACTTC
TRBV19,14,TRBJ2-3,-,CASTPGTVTDTQYF,TGTGCCAGTACACCCGGGACTGTCACAGATACGCAGTATTTT
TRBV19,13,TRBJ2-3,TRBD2,CASRTSGVDTQYF,TGTGCCAGTAGGACTAGCGGGGTGGATACGCAGTATTTT
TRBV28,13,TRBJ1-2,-,CASSLLGAYGYTF,TGTGCCAGCAGTTTATTGGGGGCGTATGGCTACACCTTC
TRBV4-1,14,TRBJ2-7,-,CASSQGLFAYEQYF,TGCGCCAGCAGCCAAGGGCTTTTTGCCTACGAGCAGTACTTC